These T cell receptor beta chains were read from a single sample in a study of technical replicates of blood from a handful of donors. TCRdb keeps only in-frame clones here, not all; method: immunoSEQ multiplex PCR. The profile shows some 74,000 clones, 80% to 95% of them singletons. The sequenced material came from T cells isolated from PBMCs. These receptors originate from a human donor in good health. The CDR3 runs from the conserved cysteine through the conserved F or W. Each record gives: CDR3 protein, D gene, CDR3 length, J gene, V gene. D genes are given only for firm matches.

CASSTPGTVRSGYTF	TRBD1	15	TRBJ1-2	TRBV6-5
CASSQNTEAFF	-	11	TRBJ1-1	TRBV10-2
CASSPGQGLQYF	TRBD1	12	TRBJ2-5	TRBV28
CASSDLAGGNNEQFF	TRBD2	15	TRBJ2-1	TRBV6-4
CASSVGTGFAGELFF	TRBD1	15	TRBJ2-2	TRBV9
CASSYQGTNYGYTF	-	14	TRBJ1-2	TRBV19
CASSFTSAGGDTQYF	TRBD2	15	TRBJ2-3	TRBV11-3
CASSKPGEGRRETQYF	TRBD2	16	TRBJ2-5	TRBV4-1
CASSPRTGYEQYF	TRBD1	13	TRBJ2-7	TRBV6-1
CASSPVGTVNEKLFF	TRBD1	15	TRBJ1-4	TRBV5-4
CASSFLLAVSSGANVLTF	TRBD2	18	TRBJ2-6	TRBV27
CASKAGGSSSYEQYF	-	15	TRBJ2-7	TRBV6-5
CASTRRGTAGTEAFF	TRBD1	15	TRBJ1-1	TRBV11-2
CASSLDFSTDTQYF	-	14	TRBJ2-3	TRBV5-4
CASSAGTGKGNTIYF	TRBD1	15	TRBJ1-3	TRBV9
CASSQDHETGYGNTIYF	TRBD1	17	TRBJ1-3	TRBV4-2
CASSLSQFNTEAFF	-	14	TRBJ1-1	TRBV27
CASSRIADEVYNEQFF	-	16	TRBJ2-1	TRBV11-2
CASSYGQGQPQHF	TRBD1	13	TRBJ1-5	TRBV6-6
CASSLGTPNTGELFF	-	15	TRBJ2-2	TRBV7-3
CASSLQLAGVVDTQYF	TRBD2	16	TRBJ2-3	TRBV5-1
CASREITGRTEAFF	-	14	TRBJ1-1	TRBV6-5
CAISDDRTYEQYF	-	13	TRBJ2-7	TRBV10-3
CASSQDGNGATEAFF	-	15	TRBJ1-1	TRBV4-1
CASSTGYYNEQFF	-	13	TRBJ2-1	TRBV11-3
CASSEYNGIANTGELFF	-	17	TRBJ2-2	TRBV25-1
CASSQSGQGGGYGYTF	TRBD1	16	TRBJ1-2	TRBV7-2
CASSIDRVNYGYTF	-	14	TRBJ1-2	TRBV19
CASPQSEGAGNTIYF	-	15	TRBJ1-3	TRBV6-1
CASSQRVAGERPYNEQFF	TRBD2	18	TRBJ2-1	TRBV7-8
CASSVGSSYEQYF	-	13	TRBJ2-7	TRBV11-3
CASSPLASQANVLTF	-	15	TRBJ2-6	TRBV27